The 22 T cell receptor beta chains below come from one sample, sequenced in a study of cytomegalovirus exposure and HLA in healthy donors. PCR amplification relied on 60 Vbeta primers (plus 13 Jbeta primers). Measured with immunoSEQ multiplex PCR; TCRdb has only the in-frame clones, and not every one. This sample carries 100,000 to 150,000 clones, over 70% of them seen once, and the ten largest clones take over 2%. Source material: PBMCs. The receptor source for this set is a woman between 55 and 75 years old in good health and CMV-seropositive.

V usage is TRBV18 and J usage is TRBJ1-2, with TRBD1 matching over 7 bases. From germline, CDR1 is KGHSH and CDR2 LQKENI. The CDR3 has 14 amino acids. J lost 4 bases, V lost 3 bases, and 5 bases had no gene match. As DNA, the CDR3 is TGTGCCAGCTCACCGTCTGGACAGGCCTATGGCTACACCTTC. Amino acids: CASSPSGQAYGYTF.

This clone appeared a single time. As DNA, the CDR3 is TGCGCCAGCAGCCAAGAGGACAGGGGGCAAGAGCAGTACTTC. It specifies CASSQEDRGQEQYF. The chain is built from TRBV4-1 and TRBJ2-7, with 11 positions matching TRBD1. Germline CDR1 MGHRA, CDR2 YSYEKL. V gave up 0 bases and J gave up 7 bases; unmatched junction bases: 2. This CDR3 comprises 14 residues.

J is TRBJ1-1 and V is TRBV5-1, with D uncertain. The V gene's germline CDR1 is SGHRS and CDR2 YFSETQ. The CDR3 totals 13 residues. V lost 4 bases and J 3 bases, leaving 10 bases between the germline ends. The CDR3 spells CASSPRVDTEAFF. The CDR3 DNA follows: TGCGCCAGCAGCCCGAGGGTGGACACTGAAGCTTTCTTT.

The chain carries TRBV6-1 and TRBJ1-1, with D possibly matching TRBD1 (6 bases). The CDR3 is 13 amino acids. V was clipped by 6 bases and J by 3 bases, with 11 bases between them. Germline CDR1 reads MNHNS; CDR2 reads SASEGT. The CDR3 is CASSGGADTEAFF. The CDR3 nucleotides read TGTGCCAGCAGCGGGGGGGCCGACACTGAAGCTTTCTTT.

The chain is built from TRBV16 and TRBJ1-5; TRBD1 is a possible D gene (6 bases). CDR1 and CDR2 (germline): KGHSY, FQNENV. Trimming removed 6 bases at V and 6 bases at J, with 15 bases between. The CDR3 has 14 residues. The CDR3 here is CASSPTGQFQPQHF. Here the CDR3 DNA reads TGTGCCAGCAGTCCCACAGGGCAGTTTCAGCCCCAGCATTTT.

There are a few counts of this clone. The chain is built from TRBV15 and TRBJ2-7; 10 positions agree with TRBD1. V lost 4 bases, J lost 2 bases, and 5 bases stayed unmatched. CDR3 size: 15 residues. Germline V lookup: CDR1 LNHNV, CDR2 YYDKDF (reference sequence). CDR3 residues: CATSTPGQGTYEQYF. CDR3 sequence (DNA): TGTGCCACCAGCACCCCGGGACAGGGGACCTACGAGCAGTACTTC.

This rearrangement joins TRBV7-3 to TRBJ2-1; 8 bases map to TRBD2. The CDR3 extends over 17 amino acids. With V trimmed by 0 bases and J by 2 bases, 6 bases remained unmatched. Germline CDR1 and CDR2: SGHTA and FQGTGA. DNA for the CDR3: TGTGCCAGCAGCTTAACGATCCTAGCGGGTCCCTACAATGAGCAGTTCTTC. This translates into CASSLTILAGPYNEQFF.

The chain has TRBV27 and TRBJ1-5; D unresolved. Germline V gene data show CDR1 as MNHEY and CDR2 as SMNVEV (reference sequence). With 3 bases removed from V and 3 bases from J, the gap between germline ends came to 15 bases. CDR3 length: 16 amino acids. The CDR3 sequence is CASSFQSGHHNQPQHF. The CDR3 nucleotides read TGTGCCAGCAGTTTCCAGAGCGGGCACCACAATCAGCCCCAGCATTTT.

The J gene is TRBJ1-5, the V gene TRBV18; tentative D call: TRBD1 (6 bases). Germline V gene sequence: CDR1 KGHSH, CDR2 LQKENI. Trimming removed 3 bases at V and 2 bases at J, with 8 bases between. The CDR3 loop spans 14 amino acids. In DNA form, the CDR3 reads TGTGCCAGCTCACCCGGACAGCGCAATCAGCCCCAGCATTTT. It is translated as CASSPGQRNQPQHF.

Of note for this clone: The junction and the germline gene differ at one end; a read error may be behind it. The rearrangement links TRBV4-1 to TRBJ2-5, with 7 bases lining up with TRBD1. Germline V CDR1 and CDR2: MGHRA, YSYEKL. The CDR3 spans 15 residues. The CDR3 coding sequence is TGCGCCAGCAGCCAAGACCCGACAGGGTCAGAGACCCGGTACTTC. It specifies CASSQDPTGSETRYF.

The genes are TRBV15 and TRBJ2-7, with D perhaps matching TRBD1 (6 bases). The CDR3 runs 15 residues. Trimming shortened V by 1 base and J by 0 bases, and 10 bases separated the two germline ends. CDR1 and CDR2 from the germline V gene are LNHNV and YYDKDF (reference sequence). The CDR3 protein is CATSRVRTASYEQYF. The CDR3 bases are TGTGCCACCAGCAGAGTAAGGACAGCCTCCTACGAGCAGTACTTC.

Only a few counts were recorded for this clone. V gene TRBV7-8 combines with J gene TRBJ1-6; D not certain. CDR1 is SGHVS, CDR2 FQNEAQ, per germline. The CDR3 length is 15 residues. The germline V and J ends were trimmed by 3 bases and 3 bases, with 9 bases remaining between them. The CDR3 is CASSFQADYNSPLHF. For the CDR3, the DNA is TGTGCCAGCAGCTTTCAAGCGGACTATAATTCACCCCTCCACTTT.

This chain uses TRBV2 with TRBJ1-5, with a tentative D call TRBD1 (5 bases). The CDR3 contains 16 residues. Germline-derived CDR1 and CDR2 are SNHLY and FYNNEI. V lost 1 base and J 5 bases, leaving 15 bases between the germline ends. CDR3 amino acids: CASSEDQDTTDQPQHF. Written as DNA, the CDR3 is TGTGCCAGCAGTGAAGACCAGGACACAACAGATCAGCCCCAGCATTTT.

This chain uses TRBV6-4 with TRBJ2-5; maybe TRBD1 (6 bases). The V gene lost 2 bases and the J gene lost 5 bases, with 15 bases spanning the gap. Germline CDR1 and CDR2: MRHNA and SNTAGT. This CDR3 contains 15 residues. The DNA of the CDR3 is TGTGCCAGCAGTGACAGGGCAGGGGCAGGGGAGACCCAGTACTTC. This codes for CASSDRAGAGETQYF.

The chain combines TRBV5-1 with TRBJ2-4, with a possible D match to TRBD1 (5 bases). The CDR3 runs to 14 residues. Germline V gene data show CDR1 as SGHRS and CDR2 as YFSETQ. V dropped 7 bases and J dropped 2 bases, with 13 bases sitting between them. The CDR3 loop is CASGFDSPKNIQYF. For the CDR3, the DNA is TGCGCCAGCGGATTCGACAGTCCCAAAAACATTCAGTACTTC. Based on the CDR3 plus reference TRBV5-1 and TRBJ2-4, the full variable domain is KAGVTQTPRYLIKTRGQQVTLSCSPISGHRSVSWYQQTPGQGLQFLFEYFSETQRNKGNFPGRFSGRQFSNSRSEMNVSTLELGDSALYLCASGFDSPKNIQYFGAGTRLSVL.

The chain employs TRBV10-1 and TRBJ2-7; TRBD2 is a possible D gene (5 bases). Trimming cost V 2 bases and J 6 bases, with 11 bases left between them. The germline gives CDR1 WNHNN, CDR2 SYGVQD (reference sequence). CDR3 length equals 13 residues. As DNA, the CDR3 is TGCGCCAGCAGTGAGGAGGGCCTGAGCGAGCAGTACTTC. It is translated as CASSEEGLSEQYF.

This clone was seen only once. J is TRBJ1-4 and V is TRBV7-9; the D gene is possibly TRBD1 (5 bases). This CDR3 has 15 amino acids. Per the germline V gene, CDR1 is SEHNR and CDR2 is FQNEAQ (reference sequence). V lost 5 bases to trimming and J lost 7 bases, with 17 bases between them. The CDR3 DNA reads TGTGCCAGCAGCGTTGCTGGAGGGGCCGGTGAAAAACTGTTTTTT. Translating it yields CASSVAGGAGEKLFF.

The chain combines TRBV18 with TRBJ2-5; tentative D call: TRBD1 (6 bases). Deletions cut 0 bases from V and 2 bases from J, with 10 bases between. Germline-derived CDR1 and CDR2 are KGHSH and LQKENI. This CDR3 has 15 residues. The CDR3 region is CASSPPSGQQETQYF. CDR3 bases: TGTGCCAGCTCACCACCGAGCGGACAGCAAGAGACCCAGTACTTC.

The genes are TRBV11-3 and TRBJ2-1; 10 nucleotides agree with TRBD2. CDR1 and CDR2 from the germline V gene are SGHNT and YENEEA. V shed 4 bases and J 4 bases; nucleotides not matched to a gene: 7. The CDR3 sequence is 16 residues long. The CDR3 DNA reads as TGTGCCAGCAGCTCCCTTAGCGGGGGGCGGTACAATGAGCAGTTCTTC. Translation gives CASSSLSGGRYNEQFF.

This clone was detected once. V gene TRBV20-1 combines with J gene TRBJ1-2, with no clear D. The germline CDR1 and CDR2 sequences are DFQATT and SNEGSKA (reference sequence). This CDR3 has 11 amino acids. V was clipped by 3 bases and J by 5 bases, with 7 bases between them. The CDR3 sequence is CSASTVYGYTF. Here the CDR3 DNA reads TGCAGTGCTAGTACAGTTTATGGCTACACCTTC.

The table lists this clone with a few counts. V gene TRBV18 combines with J gene TRBJ1-5; no definite D call. This CDR3 spans 14 amino acids. The V gene's germline CDR1 is KGHSH and CDR2 LQKENI. The germline V and J ends were trimmed by 3 bases and 1 base, with 7 bases remaining between them. CDR3 amino acids: CASSPEQSNQPQHF. The CDR3 nucleotides read TGTGCCAGCTCACCGGAGCAAAGCAATCAGCCCCAGCATTTT.

The CDR3 sequence: CASTPGQGVYEQYF. The CDR3 DNA follows: TGTGCCAGTACCCCGGGACAGGGGGTCTACGAGCAGTACTTC. The chain uses TRBV19 and TRBJ2-7; TRBD1 matches at 11 bases. After removal of 7 bases from V and 3 bases from J, the junction contained 5 bases not matched to a gene. This CDR3 region has 14 residues. Germline-derived CDR1 and CDR2 are LNHDA and SQIVND (reference sequence).